Each of the 18 T cell receptor beta chains below was sequenced from the same sample in a study of cytomegalovirus exposure and HLA in healthy donors. PCR involved 60 Vbeta and 13 Jbeta primers. The data were produced by immunoSEQ multiplex PCR, yet TCRdb's version contains in-frame clones alone and is incomplete. In the table there are 150,000 to 200,000 clones, around three quarters of which are singletons. Source material: PBMCs. The receptor source for this set is a woman in her twenties or thirties in good health and CMV-seronegative.

The J gene is TRBJ2-7, the V gene TRBV9, with D tentatively TRBD1 (7 bases). The CDR3 is made up of 15 amino acids. Germline CDR1 SGDLS, CDR2 YYNGEE. The V gene lost 3 bases and the J gene lost 2 bases, with 15 bases spanning the gap. Here the CDR3 DNA reads TGTGCCAGCAGCGCAGGGGCAGGGGGGACCTACGAGCAGTACTTC. Translation: CASSAGAGGTYEQYF.

The gene calls are TRBV27 and TRBJ1-2, with TRBD1 identical over 7 bases. The CDR3 contains 15 residues. Trimming at V came to 6 bases and at J to 4 bases, leaving 11 bases not matched to a gene. Germline CDR1 is MNHEY and CDR2 is SMNVEV (reference sequence). The CDR3 is CASRSGGEGVYGYTF. CDR3 DNA sequence: TGTGCCAGCAGGTCAGGGGGTGAGGGTGTCTATGGCTACACCTTC.

The chain is built from TRBV6-1 and TRBJ2-1, with 7 bases fitting TRBD1. Looked up from germline, CDR1 is MNHNS and CDR2 is SASEGT. Trimming took 7 bases from V and 4 from J; bases not matched to a gene: 7. The CDR3 has 14 residues. CDR3 residues: CASKRQGDYNEQFF. The CDR3, as DNA: TGTGCCAGCAAAAGACAGGGAGATTACAATGAGCAGTTCTTC.

CDR3 protein: CASSLGVLGNYGYTF. CDR3 DNA sequence: TGTGCCAGCAGCTTGGGTGTGCTAGGCAACTATGGCTACACCTTC. The chain has TRBV11-2 and TRBJ1-2; no clear D gene. The CDR3 extends over 15 amino acids. Trimming took off 3 bases at V and 2 bases at J, with 13 bases between the two ends. Germline V gene data show CDR1 as SGHAT and CDR2 as FQNNGV.

The chain couples TRBV5-4 to TRBJ1-2; D is uncertain. CDR3 size: 13 residues. The V end was cut by 4 bases, the J end by 5 bases, with 12 bases between. Germline values: CDR1 SGHNT, CDR2 YYREEE (reference sequence). CDR3 in amino acids: CASSPPSGYGYTF. The CDR3 region has the DNA TGTGCCAGCAGCCCCCCCTCGGGGTATGGCTACACCTTC.

The chain uses TRBV5-4 and TRBJ1-4, with 7 bases that match TRBD1. Trimming took 0 bases from V and 6 from J; bases not matched to a gene: 8. The germline V gene encodes CDR1 SGHNT and CDR2 YYREEE (reference sequence). The CDR3 extends over 16 amino acids. The CDR3 loop reads CASSLDRQGSYEKLFF. The CDR3 DNA follows: TGTGCCAGCAGCTTGGACAGACAGGGCTCGTATGAAAAACTGTTTTTT.

As concerns this clone: The sample holds other DNA sequences that translate to the same CDR3. The chain is built from TRBV19 and TRBJ2-7; perhaps TRBD1 as D (6 bases). The V end lost 2 bases, the J end lost 1 base, and 15 bases lay between the germline ends. The CDR3 sequence is 16 residues long. Germline values: CDR1 LNHDA, CDR2 SQIVND (reference sequence). The CDR3 spells CASSIQGQRGSYEQYF. CDR3 DNA: TGTGCCAGTAGTATACAAGGACAGAGGGGATCCTACGAGCAGTACTTC.

The J gene is TRBJ2-2, the V gene TRBV19; 8 bases align to TRBD2. This CDR3 is 15 amino acids long. Germline trimming cut 2 bases from V and 3 bases from J; bases unmatched to any gene: 2. The germline V gene has CDR1 LNHDA and CDR2 SQIVND (reference sequence). This chain's CDR3 is CASSIRRGDTGELFF. Here the CDR3 DNA reads TGTGCCAGTAGTATACGGCGGGGGGACACCGGGGAGCTGTTTTTT.

The chain links TRBV5-1 to TRBJ2-3; 8 nucleotides line up with TRBD2. The CDR3 is 15 residues long. V was pared by 3 bases and J by 0 bases, with 3 bases of the junction left unmatched. CDR1 and CDR2 from the germline V gene are SGHRS and YFSETQ. This chain's CDR3 is CASSSRTSSTDTQYF. In nucleotides, the CDR3 is TGCGCCAGCAGCTCAAGGACTAGCAGCACAGATACGCAGTATTTT.

V is TRBV9 and J is TRBJ2-3, with 7 nucleotides matching TRBD2. V lost 3 bases, J lost 3 bases, and 10 bases stayed unmatched. Per the germline V gene, CDR1 is SGDLS and CDR2 is YYNGEE. The CDR3 has 16 residues. In DNA, the CDR3 is TGTGCCAGCAGCGCGGGACCCAGCGGGATTACAGATACGCAGTATTTT. It specifies CASSAGPSGITDTQYF.

The rearrangement links TRBV5-1 to TRBJ2-1, with a weak D call TRBD2 (6 bases). The CDR3 totals 16 residues. Germline V lookup: CDR1 SGHRS, CDR2 YFSETQ. The V gene lost 3 bases and the J gene lost 7 bases, with 20 bases spanning the gap. CDR3 nucleotides: TGCGCCAGCAGCTGGGGGTTTGGGACTGCCACGAATGAGCAGTTCTTC. Translation: CASSWGFGTATNEQFF.

The chain carries TRBV7-2 and TRBJ2-7; 13 bases align to TRBD2. The germline gives CDR1 SGHTA, CDR2 FQGNSA. The CDR3 has 15 residues. The ends lost 5 bases at V and 6 bases at J; junction bases unmatched: 7. The DNA for the CDR3 is TGTGCCAGCAGCGGACTAGCGGGAGTAGCTGGCGAGCAGTACTTC. It yields the protein CASSGLAGVAGEQYF.

This chain joins TRBV20-1 and TRBJ2-1; TRBD2 is a possible D gene (5 bases). The length of the CDR3 is 11 residues. V lost 4 bases, J lost 12 bases, and 13 bases lay in between. CDR1 is DFQATT, CDR2 SNEGSKA, per germline (reference sequence). CDR3 amino acids: CSATDPAGQFF. CDR3 in DNA: TGCAGTGCTACTGACCCGGCGGGGCAGTTCTTC.

In nucleotides, the CDR3 is TGTGCCAGCAGCTTGGGGGGGCGCACAGATACGCAGTATTTT. The encoded protein is CASSLGGRTDTQYF. The chain employs TRBV7-7 and TRBJ2-3, with a possible D match to TRBD2 (7 bases). V lost 3 bases and J 1 base, leaving 8 bases between the germline ends. CDR1 SSHAT and CDR2 FNYEAQ come from the germline V gene (reference sequence). This CDR3 region has 14 residues.

In this sample, this clone turned up once. The J gene is TRBJ1-2, the V gene TRBV9; D not resolved. The length of the CDR3 is 12 residues. Trimming shortened V by 4 bases and J by 7 bases, and 11 bases separated the two germline ends. Germline assignment: CDR1 SGDLS and CDR2 YYNGEE. In DNA, the CDR3 is TGTGCCAGCAGCCTTTCCCAGGCTGGCTACACCTTC. As protein: CASSLSQAGYTF. The full variable domain, completed using reference TRBV9 and TRBJ1-2, is DSGVTQTPKHLITATGQRVTLRCSPRSGDLSVYWYQQSLDQGLQFLIQYYNGEERAKGNILERFSAQQFPDLHSELNLSSLELGDSALYFCASSLSQAGYTFGSGTRLTVV.

This clone appeared a single time. This rearrangement joins TRBV19 to TRBJ2-5; D might be TRBD2 (6 bases). From germline, CDR1 is LNHDA and CDR2 SQIVND (reference sequence). The V end was cut by 9 bases, the J end by 11 bases, with 22 bases between. The CDR3 spans 13 residues. This CDR3 reads CASSRVGTGEQYF. The CDR3 nucleotides read TGTGCCAGCTCTAGGGTAGGGACGGGGGAGCAGTACTTC.

V usage is TRBV6-1 and J usage is TRBJ2-1; D gene ambiguous. Germline values: CDR1 MNHNS, CDR2 SASEGT. V dropped 6 bases and J dropped 1 base, with 10 bases sitting between them. The CDR3 extends over 14 amino acids. CDR3 DNA sequence: TGTGCCAGCAGAGTCAGTCCTTCCTACAATGAGCAGTTCTTC. It yields the protein CASRVSPSYNEQFF.

This clone was counted once. The chain carries TRBV18 and TRBJ2-7, with TRBD2 matching 8 bases. The CDR3 runs to 18 residues. With V trimmed by 2 bases and J by 6 bases, 18 bases remained unmatched. Germline lookup yields CDR1 KGHSH and CDR2 LQKENI. The CDR3 here is CASSPLIISREVPIEQYF. CDR3 nucleotide sequence: TGTGCCAGCTCACCATTAATTATATCGCGGGAGGTTCCCATCGAGCAGTACTTC.